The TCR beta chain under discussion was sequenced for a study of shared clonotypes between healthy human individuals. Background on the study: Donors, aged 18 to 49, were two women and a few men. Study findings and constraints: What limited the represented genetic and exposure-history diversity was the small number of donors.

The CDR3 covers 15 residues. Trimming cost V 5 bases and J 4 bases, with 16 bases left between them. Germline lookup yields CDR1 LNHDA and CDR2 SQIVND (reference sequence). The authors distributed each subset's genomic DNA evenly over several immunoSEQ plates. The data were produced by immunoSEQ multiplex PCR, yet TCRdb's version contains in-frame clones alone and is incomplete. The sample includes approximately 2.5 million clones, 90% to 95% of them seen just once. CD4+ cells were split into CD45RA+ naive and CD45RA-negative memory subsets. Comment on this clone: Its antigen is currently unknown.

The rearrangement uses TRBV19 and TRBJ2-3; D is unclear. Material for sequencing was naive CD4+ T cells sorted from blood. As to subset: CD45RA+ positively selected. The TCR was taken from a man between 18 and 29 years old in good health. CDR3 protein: CASSVGFFISDTQYF. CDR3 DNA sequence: TGTGCCAGTAGTGTGGGGTTTTTTATTTCAGATACGCAGTATTTT.